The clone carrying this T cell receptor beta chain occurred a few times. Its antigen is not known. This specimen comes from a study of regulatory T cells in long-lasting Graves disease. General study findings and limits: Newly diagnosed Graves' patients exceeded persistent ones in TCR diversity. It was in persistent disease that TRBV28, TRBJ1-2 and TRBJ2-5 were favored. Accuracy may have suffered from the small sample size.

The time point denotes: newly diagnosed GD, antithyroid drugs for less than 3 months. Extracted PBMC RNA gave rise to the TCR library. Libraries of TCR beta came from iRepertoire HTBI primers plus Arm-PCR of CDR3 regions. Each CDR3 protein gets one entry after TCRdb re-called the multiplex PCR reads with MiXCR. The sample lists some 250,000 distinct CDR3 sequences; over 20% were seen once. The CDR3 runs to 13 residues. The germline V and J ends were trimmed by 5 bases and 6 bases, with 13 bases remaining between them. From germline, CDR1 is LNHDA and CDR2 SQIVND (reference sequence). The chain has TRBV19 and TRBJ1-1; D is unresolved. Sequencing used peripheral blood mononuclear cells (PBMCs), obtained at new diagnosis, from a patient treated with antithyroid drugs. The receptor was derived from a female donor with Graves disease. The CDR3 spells CASSYGRRAEAFF. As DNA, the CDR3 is TGTGCCAGTAGTTACGGCAGACGTGCTGAAGCTTTCTTT.